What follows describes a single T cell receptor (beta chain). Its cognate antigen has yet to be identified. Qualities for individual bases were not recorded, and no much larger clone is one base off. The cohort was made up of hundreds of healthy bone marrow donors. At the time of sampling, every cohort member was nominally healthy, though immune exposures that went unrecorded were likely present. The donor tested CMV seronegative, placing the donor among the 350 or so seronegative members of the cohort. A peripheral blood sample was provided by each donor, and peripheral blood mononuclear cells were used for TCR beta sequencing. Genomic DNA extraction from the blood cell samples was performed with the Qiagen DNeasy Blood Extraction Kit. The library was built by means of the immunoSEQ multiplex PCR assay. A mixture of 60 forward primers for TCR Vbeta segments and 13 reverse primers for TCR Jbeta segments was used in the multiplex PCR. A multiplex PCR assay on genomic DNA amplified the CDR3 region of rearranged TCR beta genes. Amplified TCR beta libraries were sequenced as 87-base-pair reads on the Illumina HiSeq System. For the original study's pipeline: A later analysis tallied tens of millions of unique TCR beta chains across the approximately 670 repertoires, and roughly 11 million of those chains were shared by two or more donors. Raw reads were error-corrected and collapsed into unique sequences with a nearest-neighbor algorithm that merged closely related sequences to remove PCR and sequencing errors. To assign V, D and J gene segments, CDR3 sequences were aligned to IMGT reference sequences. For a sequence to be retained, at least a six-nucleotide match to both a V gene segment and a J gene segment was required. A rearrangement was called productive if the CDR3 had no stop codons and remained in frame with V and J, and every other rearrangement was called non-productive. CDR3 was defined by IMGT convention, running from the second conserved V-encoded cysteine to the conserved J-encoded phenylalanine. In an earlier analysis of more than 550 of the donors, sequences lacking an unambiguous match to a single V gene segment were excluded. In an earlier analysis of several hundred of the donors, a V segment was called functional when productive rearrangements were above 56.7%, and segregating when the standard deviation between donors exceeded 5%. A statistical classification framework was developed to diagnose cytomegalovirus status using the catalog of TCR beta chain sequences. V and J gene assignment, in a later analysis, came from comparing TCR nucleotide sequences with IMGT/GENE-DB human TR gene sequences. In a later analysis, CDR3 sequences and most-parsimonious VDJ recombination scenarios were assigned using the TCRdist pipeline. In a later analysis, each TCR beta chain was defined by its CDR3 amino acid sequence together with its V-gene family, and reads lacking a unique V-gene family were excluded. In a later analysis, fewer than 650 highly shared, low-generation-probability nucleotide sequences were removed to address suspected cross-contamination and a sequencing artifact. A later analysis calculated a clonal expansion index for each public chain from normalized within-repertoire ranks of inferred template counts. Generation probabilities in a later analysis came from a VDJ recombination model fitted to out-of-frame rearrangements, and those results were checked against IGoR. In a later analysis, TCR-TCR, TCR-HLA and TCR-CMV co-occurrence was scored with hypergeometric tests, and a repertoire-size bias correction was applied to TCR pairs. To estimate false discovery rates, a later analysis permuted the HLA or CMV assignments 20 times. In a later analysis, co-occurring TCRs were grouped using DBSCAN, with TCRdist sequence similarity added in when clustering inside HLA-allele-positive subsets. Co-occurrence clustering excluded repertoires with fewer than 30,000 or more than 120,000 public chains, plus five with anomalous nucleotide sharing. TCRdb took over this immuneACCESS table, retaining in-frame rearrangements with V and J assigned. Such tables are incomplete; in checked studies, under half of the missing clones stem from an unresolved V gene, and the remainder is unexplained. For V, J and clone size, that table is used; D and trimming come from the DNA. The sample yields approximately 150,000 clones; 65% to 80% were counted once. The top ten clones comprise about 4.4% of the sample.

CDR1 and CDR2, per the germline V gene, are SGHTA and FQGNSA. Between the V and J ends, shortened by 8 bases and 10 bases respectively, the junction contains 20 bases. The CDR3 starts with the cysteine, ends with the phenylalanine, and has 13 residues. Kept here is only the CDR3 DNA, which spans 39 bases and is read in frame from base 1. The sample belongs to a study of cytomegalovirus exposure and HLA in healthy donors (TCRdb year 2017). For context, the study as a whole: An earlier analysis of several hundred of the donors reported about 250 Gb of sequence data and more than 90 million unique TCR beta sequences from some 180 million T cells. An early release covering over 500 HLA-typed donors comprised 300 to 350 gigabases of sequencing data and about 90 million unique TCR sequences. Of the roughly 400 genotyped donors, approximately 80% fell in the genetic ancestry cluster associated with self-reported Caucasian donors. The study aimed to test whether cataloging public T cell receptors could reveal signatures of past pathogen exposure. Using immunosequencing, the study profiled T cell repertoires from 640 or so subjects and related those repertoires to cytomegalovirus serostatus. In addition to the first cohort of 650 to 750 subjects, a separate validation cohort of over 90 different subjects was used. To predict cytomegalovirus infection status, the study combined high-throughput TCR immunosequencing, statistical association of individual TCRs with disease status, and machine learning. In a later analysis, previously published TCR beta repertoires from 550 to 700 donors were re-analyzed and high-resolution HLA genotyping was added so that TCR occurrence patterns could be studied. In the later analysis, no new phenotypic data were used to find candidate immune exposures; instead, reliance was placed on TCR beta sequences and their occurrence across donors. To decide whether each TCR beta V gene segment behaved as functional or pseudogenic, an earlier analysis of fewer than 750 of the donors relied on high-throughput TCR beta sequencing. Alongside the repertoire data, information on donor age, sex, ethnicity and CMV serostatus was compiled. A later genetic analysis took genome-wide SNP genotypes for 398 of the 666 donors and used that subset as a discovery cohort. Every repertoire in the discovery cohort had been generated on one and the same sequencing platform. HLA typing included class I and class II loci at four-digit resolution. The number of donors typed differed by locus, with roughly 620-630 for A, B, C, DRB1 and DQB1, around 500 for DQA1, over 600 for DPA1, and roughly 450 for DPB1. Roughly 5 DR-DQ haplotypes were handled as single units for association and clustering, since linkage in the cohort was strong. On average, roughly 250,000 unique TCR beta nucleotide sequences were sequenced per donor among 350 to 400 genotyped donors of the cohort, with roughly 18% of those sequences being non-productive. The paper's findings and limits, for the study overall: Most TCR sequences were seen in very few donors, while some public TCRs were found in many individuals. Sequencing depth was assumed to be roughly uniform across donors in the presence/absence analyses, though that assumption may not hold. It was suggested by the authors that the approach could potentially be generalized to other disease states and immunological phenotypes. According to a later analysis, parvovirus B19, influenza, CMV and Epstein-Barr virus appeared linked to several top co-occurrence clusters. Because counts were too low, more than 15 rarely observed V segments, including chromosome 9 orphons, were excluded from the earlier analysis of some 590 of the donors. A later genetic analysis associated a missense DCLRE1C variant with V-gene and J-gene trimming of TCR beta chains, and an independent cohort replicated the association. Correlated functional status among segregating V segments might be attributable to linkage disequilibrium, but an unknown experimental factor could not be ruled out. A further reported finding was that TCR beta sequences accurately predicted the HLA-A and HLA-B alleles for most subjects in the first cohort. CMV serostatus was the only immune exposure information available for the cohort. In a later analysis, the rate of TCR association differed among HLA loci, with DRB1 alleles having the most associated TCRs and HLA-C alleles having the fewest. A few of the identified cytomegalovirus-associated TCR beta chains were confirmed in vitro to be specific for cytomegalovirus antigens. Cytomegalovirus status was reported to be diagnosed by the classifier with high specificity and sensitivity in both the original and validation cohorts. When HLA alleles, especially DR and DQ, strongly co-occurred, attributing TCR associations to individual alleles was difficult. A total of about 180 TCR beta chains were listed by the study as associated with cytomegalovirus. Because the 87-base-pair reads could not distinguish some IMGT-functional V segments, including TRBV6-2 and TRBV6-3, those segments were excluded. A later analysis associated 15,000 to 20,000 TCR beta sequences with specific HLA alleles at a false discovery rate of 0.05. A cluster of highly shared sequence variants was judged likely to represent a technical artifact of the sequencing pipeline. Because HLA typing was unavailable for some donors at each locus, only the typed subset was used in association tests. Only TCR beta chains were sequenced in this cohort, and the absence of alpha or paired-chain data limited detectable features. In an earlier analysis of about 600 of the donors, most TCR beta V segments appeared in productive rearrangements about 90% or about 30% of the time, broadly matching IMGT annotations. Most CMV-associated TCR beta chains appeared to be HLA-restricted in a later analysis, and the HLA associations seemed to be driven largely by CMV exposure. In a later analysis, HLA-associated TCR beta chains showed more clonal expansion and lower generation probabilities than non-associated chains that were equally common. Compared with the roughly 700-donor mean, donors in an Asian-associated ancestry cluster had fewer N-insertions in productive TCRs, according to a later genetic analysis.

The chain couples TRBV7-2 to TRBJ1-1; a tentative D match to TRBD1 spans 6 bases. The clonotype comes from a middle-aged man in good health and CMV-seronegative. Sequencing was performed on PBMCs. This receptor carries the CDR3 CASATDSSMGAFF. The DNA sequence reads TGTGCCAGCGCTACGGACAGCTCTATGGGAGCTTTCTTT.